What follows is one TCR beta chain and its context. Its antigen remains unknown. This entry belongs to a study of blood T cells in healthy people across ages. General observations from the study: Diversity was higher, and naive CD4+ cells more numerous, in long-lived donors than in aged donors.

Then a second PCR, running roughly 7 to 11 cycles, was carried out with a sample-barcoded 5' primer and a J-beta primer mix. TCRdb reprocessed the 5' RACE reads with MiXCR, giving one entry per CDR3 protein. The sample contains approximately 680,000 distinct CDR3 sequences, approximately 31% of which appear only once. Trimming cost V 2 bases and J 9 bases; bases outside gene matches: 3. The length of the CDR3 is 13 residues. It was around 10 milliliters of peripheral blood that were drawn from each donor. J is TRBJ2-7 and V is TRBV12-3 or TRBV12-4, with TRBD2 identical over 11 bases. The sequenced material came from blood. This TCR was sampled from a woman of 80 years or more in good health. CDR3 nucleotides: TGTGCCAGCAGTTTACGGCTAGCGGGGGGGCAGTACTTC. It specifies CASSLRLAGGQYF.